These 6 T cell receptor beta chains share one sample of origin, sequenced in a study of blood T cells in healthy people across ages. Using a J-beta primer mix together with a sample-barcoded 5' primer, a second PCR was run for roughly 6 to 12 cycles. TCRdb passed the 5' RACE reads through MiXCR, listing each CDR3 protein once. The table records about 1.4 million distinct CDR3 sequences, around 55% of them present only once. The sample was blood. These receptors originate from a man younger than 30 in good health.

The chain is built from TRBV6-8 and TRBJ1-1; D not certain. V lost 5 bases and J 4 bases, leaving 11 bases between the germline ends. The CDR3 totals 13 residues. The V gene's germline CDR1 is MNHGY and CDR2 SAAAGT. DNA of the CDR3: TGTGCCAGCAGTGTATCAGAGGGCACTGAAGCTTTCTTT. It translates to CASSVSEGTEAFF.

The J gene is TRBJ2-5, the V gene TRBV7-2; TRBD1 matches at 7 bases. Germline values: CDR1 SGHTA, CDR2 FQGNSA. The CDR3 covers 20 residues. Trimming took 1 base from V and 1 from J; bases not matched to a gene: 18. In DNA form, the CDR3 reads TGTGCCAGCAGCTTAGGGCTTGAGGGGCAGGGGGTATTATTCCAAGAGACCCAGTACTTC. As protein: CASSLGLEGQGVLFQETQYF.

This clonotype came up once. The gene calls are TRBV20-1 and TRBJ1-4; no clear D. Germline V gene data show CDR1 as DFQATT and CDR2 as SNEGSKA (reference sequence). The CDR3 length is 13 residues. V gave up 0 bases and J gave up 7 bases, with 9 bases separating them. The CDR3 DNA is TGCAGTGCTAGAGATTTGGCCCCTGAAAAACTGTTTTTT. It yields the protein CSARDLAPEKLFF.

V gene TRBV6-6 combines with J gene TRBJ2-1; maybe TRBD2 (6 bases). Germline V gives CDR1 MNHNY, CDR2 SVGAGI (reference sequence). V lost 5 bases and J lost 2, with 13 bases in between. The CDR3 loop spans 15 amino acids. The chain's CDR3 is CASSQPGLTYNEQFF. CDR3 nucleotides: TGTGCCAGCAGTCAACCGGGACTTACCTACAATGAGCAGTTCTTC.

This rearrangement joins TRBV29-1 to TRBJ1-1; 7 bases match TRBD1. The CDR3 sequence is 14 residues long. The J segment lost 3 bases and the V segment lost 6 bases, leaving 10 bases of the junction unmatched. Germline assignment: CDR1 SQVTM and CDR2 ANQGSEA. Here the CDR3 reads CSVSRGTAYTEAFF. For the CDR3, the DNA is TGCAGCGTGTCCCGAGGGACAGCCTACACTGAAGCTTTCTTT.

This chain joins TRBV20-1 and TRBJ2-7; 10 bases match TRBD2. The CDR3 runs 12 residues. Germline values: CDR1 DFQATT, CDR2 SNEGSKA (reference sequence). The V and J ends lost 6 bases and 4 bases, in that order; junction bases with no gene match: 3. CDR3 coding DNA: TGCAGTGCACTAGCGGGGCCTTACGAGCAGTACTTC. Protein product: CSALAGPYEQYF.